This T cell receptor (beta chain) originates from a study of shared clonotypes between healthy human individuals. Across the whole study: Samples came from a couple of female and a few male donors aged 18 to 49. Study results and limitations: The four-donor shared clonotypes exceeded non-shared clonotypes in generation probability, with non-shared ones scoring lower.

Trimming shortened V by 5 bases and J by 7 bases, and 14 bases separated the two germline ends. This CDR3 spans 14 amino acids. The germline CDR1 and CDR2 sequences are SNHLY and FYNNEI. Replicate PCRs from sorted subsets contained around 200 ng DNA, which is 30,000 to 35,000 T cell genomes. The table came from immunoSEQ multiplex PCR; TCRdb's copy has only in-frame clones and leaves some out. The sample consists of nearly 1,000,000 clones, about three quarters of them appearing once. About this clone: The antigen is unknown.

Material: memory CD4+ T cells sorted from blood. Documented subset: CD45RA-negative fraction. This receptor was identified in a man aged 18 to 30 in good health. V and J are TRBV2 and TRBJ2-2, with a possible D match to TRBD2 (5 bases). The CDR3 protein is CASSLKRAGGELFF. The CDR3 DNA reads as TGTGCCAGCAGTCTCAAACGGGCGGGCGGGGAGCTGTTTTTT.